The next 19 T cell receptor beta chains were all read from a single sample in a study of shared clonotypes between healthy human individuals. Measured with immunoSEQ multiplex PCR; TCRdb has only the in-frame clones, and not every one. Of about 380,000 clones in the sample, about 96% were seen once. Input material: memory CD8+ T cells sorted from blood. Subset indicated: CD45RO+ cells pooled with CCR7-negative TemRA cells. The receptors here all came from a man aged 25-45 years in good health.

In regard to this clone: The sample holds other DNA sequences that translate to the same CDR3. The CDR3 loop is CASSQDRDTEAFF. CDR3 DNA: TGTGCCAGCAGCCAGGACCGGGACACTGAAGCTTTCTTT. The V call is TRBV6-5, the J call TRBJ1-1, with D unresolved. This CDR3 comprises 13 residues. V lost 6 bases and J lost 3, with 11 bases in between. Germline lookup yields CDR1 MNHEY and CDR2 SVGAGI.

This chain joins TRBV6-5 and TRBJ1-1; TRBD1 matches 9 bases. Germline CDR1 and CDR2: MNHEY and SVGAGI. V lost 1 base and J lost 4; bases outside the gene matches: 4. The length of the CDR3 is 15 residues. The CDR3 DNA follows: TGTGCCAGCAGTTACTTCTTGACAGGGGGCACTGAAGCTTTCTTT. It encodes CASSYFLTGGTEAFF.

The chain is built from TRBV2 and TRBJ1-5; D is possibly TRBD1 (5 bases). This CDR3 region has 14 residues. Between the trimmed V and J ends, which lost 7 bases and 6 bases, there was a span of 16 bases. Germline V CDR1 and CDR2: SNHLY, FYNNEI. The CDR3 loop reads CASNGGARGQPQHF. The DNA for the CDR3 is TGTGCCAGCAATGGAGGGGCGCGGGGTCAGCCCCAGCATTTT.

The V call is TRBV27, the J call TRBJ2-4; 13 nucleotides agree with TRBD2. The J segment lost 3 bases and the V segment lost 2 bases, leaving 7 bases of the junction unmatched. Germline CDR1 reads MNHEY; CDR2 reads SMNVEV (reference sequence). CDR3 size: 18 residues. DNA for the CDR3: TGTGCCAGCAGTTTAACTAGCGGGAGGGCCGAGGGCAAAAACATTCAGTACTTC. Protein product: CASSLTSGRAEGKNIQYF.

This sequence joins TRBV9 and TRBJ2-1; 9 positions agree with TRBD2. Germline V gene data show CDR1 as SGDLS and CDR2 as YYNGEE. The CDR3 loop spans 15 amino acids. With V trimmed by 3 bases and J by 5 bases, 6 bases remained unmatched. This CDR3 is CASSARGLADNEQFF. For the CDR3, the DNA is TGTGCCAGCAGCGCACGGGGACTAGCCGACAATGAGCAGTTCTTC. Drawing the rest from reference TRBV9 and TRBJ2-1, the complete variable domain is DSGVTQTPKHLITATGQRVTLRCSPRSGDLSVYWYQQSLDQGLQFLIQYYNGEERAKGNILERFSAQQFPDLHSELNLSSLELGDSALYFCASSARGLADNEQFFGPGTRLTVL.

Note on this clone: This same CDR3 is encoded by further DNA sequences in the sample. The V and J genes are TRBV4-1 and TRBJ2-3, with D unclear. The CDR3 consists of 13 residues. Between the trimmed V and J ends, which lost 1 base and 6 bases, there was a span of 8 bases. Germline V gene lookup returns CDR1 MGHRA and CDR2 YSYEKL. The DNA of the CDR3 is TGCGCCAGCAGCCAAGTCGTAACGGATACGCAGTATTTT. Translated: CASSQVVTDTQYF.

The genes are TRBV5-1 and TRBJ1-6; 9 bases fit TRBD1. CDR3 size: 18 residues. Germline assignment: CDR1 SGHRS and CDR2 YFSETQ. V lost 3 bases, J lost 14 bases, and 21 bases stayed unmatched. CDR3 loop: CASSSYPLGTGFGVTLHF. The CDR3 DNA reads as TGCGCCAGCAGCTCGTACCCGTTAGGGACAGGGTTCGGGGTAACCCTCCACTTT.

The chain combines TRBV9 with TRBJ2-1, with a tentative D call TRBD2 (6 bases). Trimming pared 0 bases from V and 2 bases from J, leaving 9 bases between. There are 15 residues in the CDR3. Germline V lookup: CDR1 SGDLS, CDR2 YYNGEE. In DNA, the CDR3 is TGTGCCAGCAGCGTAGCGGGAGCGGCCTACAATGAGCAGTTCTTC. Translating gives CASSVAGAAYNEQFF.

The chain uses TRBV27 and TRBJ1-2; 9 bases align to TRBD1. Germline lookup yields CDR1 MNHEY and CDR2 SMNVEV (reference sequence). The CDR3 loop spans 14 amino acids. The V gene end was trimmed by 4 bases and the J gene end by 5 bases; junction bases not matched to a gene: 5. The CDR3 protein is CASSSHGTGYGYTF. The CDR3 nucleotides read TGTGCCAGCAGTTCGCACGGGACAGGGTATGGCTACACCTTC.

J is TRBJ2-7 and V is TRBV29-1, with TRBD1 matching 8 bases. The trim removed 7 bases at V and 0 bases at J, leaving 8 bases unmatched. The germline gives CDR1 SQVTM, CDR2 ANQGSEA. This CDR3 region has 14 residues. CDR3 sequence (DNA): TGCAGCGCCGCGACAGGGGACCCCTCCTACGAGCAGTACTTC. This gives the protein CSAATGDPSYEQYF.

This chain uses TRBV25-1 with TRBJ2-2; D perhaps matches TRBD2 (5 bases). The CDR3 covers 13 residues. Per the germline V gene, CDR1 is MGHDK and CDR2 is SYGVNS. Deletions cut 6 bases from V and 6 bases from J, with 11 bases between. This CDR3 is CASRTQEAGELFF. CDR3 sequence (DNA): TGTGCCAGCAGAACCCAGGAGGCCGGGGAGCTGTTTTTT.

The chain links TRBV29-1 to TRBJ2-3, with D possibly matching TRBD1 (6 bases). Trimming shortened V by 0 bases and J by 3 bases, and 10 bases separated the two germline ends. CDR1 is SQVTM and CDR2 is ANQGSEA in the germline V gene. CDR3 length: 14 amino acids. In DNA, the CDR3 is TGCAGCGTTGAAGATCGAAGGGGGACAGATACGCAGTATTTT. It yields the protein CSVEDRRGTDTQYF.

The CDR3 bases are TGTGCCATCACTCCAGGGGAAAATCAGCCCCAGCATTTT. It specifies CAITPGENQPQHF. V gene TRBV10-3 combines with J gene TRBJ1-5, with a weak D call TRBD1 (6 bases). CDR1 and CDR2 from the germline V gene are ENHRY and SYGVKD. The CDR3 has 13 residues. V was cut by 7 bases and J by 4 bases, with 11 bases left in between.

V usage is TRBV30 and J usage is TRBJ2-1; D not certain. The ends were cut back, 2 bases at V and 1 base at J, with 6 bases in the middle. Germline CDR1 reads GTSNPN; CDR2 reads SVGIG (reference sequence). The CDR3 length is 13 residues. The CDR3 reads CAWSPGSYNEQFF. The CDR3 bases are TGTGCCTGGAGTCCCGGTTCCTACAATGAGCAGTTCTTC. Full variable domain (remainder filled in from reference TRBV30 and TRBJ2-1): SQTIHQWPATLVQPVGSPLSLECTVEGTSNPNLYWYRQAAGRGLQLLFYSVGIGQISSEVPQNLSASRPQDRQFILSSKKLLLSDSGFYLCAWSPGSYNEQFFGPGTRLTVL.

The chain is built from TRBV9 and TRBJ1-2, with D maybe TRBD1 (5 bases). The CDR3 extends over 14 amino acids. Germline V CDR1 and CDR2: SGDLS, YYNGEE. V lost 3 bases to trimming and J lost 5 bases, with 14 bases between them. The CDR3 is CASSAAGAGYGYTF. The CDR3, as DNA: TGTGCCAGCAGCGCTGCTGGGGCAGGGTATGGCTACACCTTC.

The CDR3 sequence: CASSQPEHRRETQYF. The DNA of the CDR3 is TGTGCCAGCAGCCAACCGGAGCATCGAAGGGAGACCCAGTACTTC. V and J are TRBV4-2 and TRBJ2-5; D gene unclear. Germline V gene lookup returns CDR1 LGHNA and CDR2 YNFKEQ. Trimming removed 2 bases from V and 5 bases from J, with 15 bases in between. The CDR3 is 15 residues long.

V usage is TRBV7-9 and J usage is TRBJ1-1; D is possibly TRBD1 (5 bases). The CDR3 extends over 14 amino acids. V was trimmed by 2 bases and J by 1 base, leaving 8 bases between them. CDR1 is SEHNR, CDR2 FQNEAQ, per germline (reference sequence). Written as DNA, the CDR3 is TGTGCCAGCAGCTTATCAGGGTGGAACACTGAAGCTTTCTTT. This sequence encodes CASSLSGWNTEAFF.

The chain is built from TRBV28 and TRBJ2-6; no clear D gene. This CDR3 comprises 16 residues. V was clipped by 4 bases and J by 0 bases, with 10 bases between them. The germline gives CDR1 MDHEN, CDR2 SYDVKM. CDR3 loop: CASSSPTNSGANVLTF. The CDR3 DNA is TGTGCCAGCAGTTCCCCGACAAACTCTGGGGCCAACGTCCTGACTTTC. The full variable domain, in which reference TRBV28 and TRBJ2-6 provide the parts outside the CDR3, is DVKVTQSSRYLVKRTGEKVFLECVQDMDHENMFWYRQDPGLGLRLIYFSYDVKMKEKGDIPEGYSVSREKKERFSLILESASTNQTSMYLCASSSPTNSGANVLTFGAGSRLTVL.

This clone has only one observation. The chain is built from TRBV2 and TRBJ1-1; D gene ambiguous. V was pared by 6 bases and J by 0 bases, with 8 bases between. The CDR3 sequence is 13 residues long. Looked up from germline, CDR1 is SNHLY and CDR2 is FYNNEI. The CDR3 reads CASSVEMNTEAFF. CDR3 nucleotide sequence: TGTGCCAGCAGCGTCGAGATGAACACTGAAGCTTTCTTT. The full variable domain, with the rest looked up from reference TRBV2 and TRBJ1-1, is EPEVTQTPSHQVTQMGQEVILRCVPISNHLYFYWYRQILGQKVEFLVSFYNNEISEKSEIFDDQFSVERPDGSNFTLKIRSTKLEDSAMYFCASSVEMNTEAFFGQGTRLTVV.